Below, 4 T cell receptor beta chains from the same sample are listed, as sequenced in a study of follicular helper T cells after annual influenza vaccination. Specified time point: 2014-2015 season, 7 days after vaccination. Measured with immunoSEQ multiplex PCR; TCRdb has only the in-frame clones, and not every one. Of 12,000 to 15,000 clones in the sample, approximately 84% were seen once. The input for sequencing was CXCR5+ CD38- circulating T follicular helper cells from blood, taken 7 days after influenza vaccination. Subset here: circulating Tfh, non-naive CD4+CXCR5+PD-1+ (ICOS+CD38+ or ICOS-CD38-). These receptors all come from an adult who received the influenza vaccine.

Comments on this clone: Its ends do not fully match the called genes, so a read error is possible. V and J are TRBV6-1 and TRBJ1-1; TRBD1 is a possible D gene (5 bases). Germline loops: CDR1 MNHNS, CDR2 SASEGT. The CDR3 is 10 residues long. The CDR3 loop reads CASGDREAFF. The CDR3 nucleotides are TGTGCCAGCGGTGACAGAGAAGCTTTCTTT.

CDR3 sequence: CASSQVLWDRDYQPQHF. CDR3 sequence (DNA): TGCGCCAGCAGTCAAGTGTTGTGGGACAGAGATTATCAGCCCCAGCATTTT. The chain employs TRBV23-1 and TRBJ1-5; 7 bases are shared with TRBD1. TRBV23-1 falls under the ORF class, with uncertain function. With 2 bases clipped from V and 5 bases from J, the junction kept 12 bases outside the gene matches. The CDR3 runs to 17 residues.

The V and J genes are TRBV5-6 and TRBJ1-2; no clear D gene. Germline CDR1 SGHDT, CDR2 YYEEEE. Between the trimmed V and J ends, which lost 4 bases and 1 base, there was a span of 8 bases. CDR3 length: 13 residues. The DNA for the CDR3 is TGTGCCAGCAGCCCTTCCTTTAACTATGGCTACACCTTC. Translated: CASSPSFNYGYTF.

V is TRBV19 and J is TRBJ2-7; D is perhaps TRBD1 (5 bases). Trimming cost V 7 bases and J 0 bases, with 13 bases left between them. The CDR3 has 14 residues. Per germline, CDR1 LNHDA and CDR2 SQIVND (reference sequence). CDR3 residues: CASTADSNSYEQYF. CDR3 nucleotide sequence: TGTGCCAGTACCGCCGACAGCAACTCCTACGAGCAGTACTTC. Full variable domain (remainder filled in from reference TRBV19 and TRBJ2-7): DGGITQSPKYLFRKEGQNVTLSCEQNLNHDAMYWYRQDPGQGLRLIYYSQIVNDFQKGDIAEGYSVSREKKESFPLTVTSAQKNPTAFYLCASTADSNSYEQYFGPGTRLTVT.